This TCR beta chain comes out of a study of OX40 agonist ivuxolimab in advanced cancers. Study-wide results and limits: The investigators did not determine what antigen specificity the expanded peripheral T cells had. Part of the nonresponder group also had normalized T-cell clonal expansion that was low.

In germline, CDR1 is SGHAT, CDR2 FQNNGV. V was cut by 6 bases and J by 7 bases, with 16 bases left in between. The CDR3 spans 13 residues. Details on this clone: Its antigen is unidentified.

Profiling relied on immunoSEQ multiplex PCR, and the TCRdb table lists in-frame clones only, not all of them. The top ten hold about 0.8% of the sample, which has about 82,000 clones, approximately 87% seen once. This receptor was identified in an adult with an advanced solid tumor such as melanoma, head and neck, liver or kidney cancer. This chain connects TRBV11-2 to TRBJ2-7, with D tentatively TRBD2 (5 bases). Material: CD4+ or CD8+ T cells sorted from blood, obtained in a trial of the OX40 agonist ivuxolimab. The CDR3 loop reads CASSPIGRVEQYF. Here the CDR3 DNA reads TGTGCCAGCAGTCCGATAGGGCGGGTGGAGCAGTACTTC.